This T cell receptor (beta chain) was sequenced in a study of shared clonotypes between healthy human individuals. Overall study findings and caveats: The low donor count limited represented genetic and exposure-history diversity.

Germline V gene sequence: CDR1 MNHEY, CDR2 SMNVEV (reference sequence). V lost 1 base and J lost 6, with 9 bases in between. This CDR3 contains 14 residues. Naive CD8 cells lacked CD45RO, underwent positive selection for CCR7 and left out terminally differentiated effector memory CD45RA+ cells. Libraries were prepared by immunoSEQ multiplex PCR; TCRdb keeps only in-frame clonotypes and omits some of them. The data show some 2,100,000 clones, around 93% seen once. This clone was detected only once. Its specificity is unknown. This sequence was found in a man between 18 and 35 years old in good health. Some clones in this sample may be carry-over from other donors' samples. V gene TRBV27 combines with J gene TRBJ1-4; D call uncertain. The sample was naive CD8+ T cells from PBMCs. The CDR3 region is CASSLYRADEKLFF. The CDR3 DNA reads TGTGCCAGCAGTTTATATCGGGCAGATGAAAAACTGTTTTTT.